The present TCR beta chain was sequenced within a study of cytomegalovirus exposure and HLA in healthy donors. It was with 60 Vbeta and 13 Jbeta primers that the PCR ran. TCRdb's table, derived via immunoSEQ multiplex PCR, lists solely in-frame clones and lacks some. This table holds around 140,000 clones, roughly four fifths found once. Germline V gene data show CDR1 as SQVTM and CDR2 as ANQGSEA. The germline V and J ends were trimmed by 7 bases and 2 bases, with 11 bases remaining between them. This CDR3 contains 13 residues. The sequence was obtained from a young man in good health and CMV-seropositive. The chain uses TRBV29-1 and TRBJ2-2; TRBD1 is a possible D gene (6 bases). Sequenced material: PBMCs. The DNA for the CDR3 is TGCAGCGCGGGGACATCTAACACCGGGGAGCTGTTTTTT. Translating gives CSAGTSNTGELFF.